This T cell receptor (beta chain) was sequenced during a study of blood T cell repertoires in COVID-19 (dated by TCRdb to 2018 to 2020). Looking at the study overall: Samples covering the acute and convalescent phases of COVID-19 were provided by collaborators in the United States, Italy and Spain. The prospective study material was composed of cDNA or gDNA derived from T cells, B-cell-depleted T cells, or PBMCs. The dataset comprised deeply sampled blood TCRbeta repertoires from subjects exposed to, actively infected with, or recovered from COVID-19. The repertoires were released in a freely available public database meant as a resource for research on the immune response to SARS-CoV-2. The samples were drawn from the first 160 participants of the ongoing ImmuneRACE study and from under 1,500 subjects provided by 6 global collaborators. The sample metadata nearly always contained a de-identified subject ID, COVID-19 status, age in years and sex. Where available, HLA class I and class II types were obtained from metadata supplied by the sample provider rather than from assay-based typing. Study-level results and caveats: The quantity of clinical and demographic metadata differed by source and by participant and was supplied without curation.

Measured from the cysteine to the phenylalanine, the CDR3 is 15 residues long. This entry keeps only the CDR3 DNA: 45 bases, framed from base 1. Between the V and J ends, shortened by 1 base and 4 bases respectively, the junction contains 11 bases. The germline V gene (reference sequence) specifies SGHNT as CDR1 and YYREEE as CDR2. On this clone itself: What antigen it recognizes has not been identified. The record has no base qualities; no much larger clone is one base away.

The immunoSEQ Assay, a bias-controlled multiplex PCR, was used to amplify TCRbeta CDR3 regions from genomic DNA. Under the source paper's analysis protocol: Nucleated cell counts per sample were estimated from amplification of reference gene primers within the assay. Sequence reads were collapsed and filtered to measure the absolute abundance of every unique TCRbeta CDR3 rearrangement. For each sample, productive Simpson clonality was calculated as the square root of Simpson's diversity index over productive rearrangements. Drawn from immuneACCESS, this table holds only the in-frame rearrangements with V and J called that TCRdb kept. Clones are partly lost; checked studies trace under half to an unresolved V gene and leave the rest unexplained. V and J calls and clone size are as listed in that table; D and trimming were resolved from the DNA. This sample comprises fewer than 60,000 clones, just under 90% of them detected only once. The top ten clonotypes cover 3% to 5% of the sample.

Whole blood was collected in K2EDTA tubes by collaborating institutions according to the institutions' own protocols. For TCRbeta analysis, collaborator samples were shipped as frozen whole blood, as isolated PBMCs, or as DNA extracted from either sample type. In this chain, TRBV5-4 is recombined with TRBJ2-2; the D gene is perhaps TRBD1, on 5 matching bases. The source material was peripheral blood. The TCR originated in a man aged 45 to 65 with acute or convalescent COVID-19. The nucleotide sequence is TGTGCCAGCAGCTTGTGGGGTGGGGCCACCGGGGAGCTGTTTTTT. Translated, this is CASSLWGGATGELFF.